This T cell receptor (beta chain) is from a study of T-cell reconstitution after alpha-beta-depleted transplantation in children. This clonotype was seen ten or more times. The germline V and J ends were trimmed by 8 bases and 4 bases, with 12 bases remaining between them. This CDR3 region has 13 residues. During its preparation, the TCRbeta library received unique molecular identifiers. TCRdb re-derived calls from the PCR reads in MiXCR, one entry per CDR3 protein. The sample includes about 72,000 distinct CDR3 sequences, approximately 7.4% of them seen just once. This chain links TRBV12-3 or TRBV12-4 with TRBJ1-5; no clear D. This specimen was PBMCs from the stem cell graft donor, taken from the stem cell graft. The sequence came from a human donor who donated a stem cell graft to a child with acute lymphoblastic leukemia. CDR3 DNA: TGTGCCAGCGTTCGGGTGGGTAATCAGCCCCAGCATTTT. It codes for CASVRVGNQPQHF.